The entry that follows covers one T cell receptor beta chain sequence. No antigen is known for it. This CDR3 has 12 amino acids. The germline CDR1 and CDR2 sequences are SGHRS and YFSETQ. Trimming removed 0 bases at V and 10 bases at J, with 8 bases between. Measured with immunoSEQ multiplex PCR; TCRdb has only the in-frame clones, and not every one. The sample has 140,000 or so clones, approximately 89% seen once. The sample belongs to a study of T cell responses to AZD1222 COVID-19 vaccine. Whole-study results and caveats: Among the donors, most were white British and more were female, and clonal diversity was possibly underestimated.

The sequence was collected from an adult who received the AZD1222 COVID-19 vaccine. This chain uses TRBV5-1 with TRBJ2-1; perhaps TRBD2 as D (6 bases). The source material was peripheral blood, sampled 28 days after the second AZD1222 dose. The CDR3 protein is CASSLEEGEQFF. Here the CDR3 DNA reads TGCGCCAGCAGCTTGGAGGAGGGGGAGCAGTTCTTC.